This TCR beta chain was documented in a study of Graves' ophthalmopathy and Graves' hyperthyroidism. Turning to the study itself: Peripheral blood sampling occurred at initial diagnosis, before any treatment.

CDR1 is SGHRS and CDR2 is YFSETQ in the germline V gene. This CDR3 has 14 residues. Trimming cost V 0 bases and J 10 bases, with 14 bases left between them. Many counts were recorded for this clonotype. From RNA, the CDR3 regions of TCR beta chains were amplified and sequenced. HTBI primers were employed in first-round RT-PCR, then a second-round multiplex PCR followed. TCRdb re-called the multiplex PCR reads with MiXCR, one entry per CDR3 protein. The top ten clones hold 1.5% to 2% of a sample with about 400,000 distinct CDR3 sequences, around 17% of them seen once. The sequencing input was peripheral blood. The rearrangement links TRBV5-1 to TRBJ1-3, with a tentative D call TRBD1 (6 bases). The sequence was obtained from a woman between 18 and 29 years old with Graves' ophthalmopathy. CDR3 in amino acids: CASSLVGGTGTIYF. As DNA, the CDR3 is TGCGCCAGCAGCTTGGTAGGGGGAACAGGGACCATATATTTT.